These 16 T cell receptor beta chains share one sample of origin, sequenced in a study of blood T cell repertoires in COVID-19. Measured with immunoSEQ multiplex PCR; TCRdb has only the in-frame clones, and not every one. Of 150,000 to 180,000 clones listed, about 88% are singletons. The sequenced sample consisted of peripheral blood. The origin of the receptors is a woman aged 70-85 years with acute or convalescent COVID-19.

CDR3 bases: TGCGCCAGCAGCCGGGGGACCTTTGAAGCTTTCTTT. This gives the protein CASSRGTFEAFF. The chain links TRBV5-1 to TRBJ1-1; a possible D gene is TRBD1 (5 bases). V dropped 4 bases and J dropped 7 bases, with 11 bases sitting between them. The length of the CDR3 is 12 residues. Germline lookup yields CDR1 SGHRS and CDR2 YFSETQ.

The chain recombines TRBV5-1 with TRBJ2-3, with unresolved D. Deletions cut 4 bases from V and 4 bases from J, with 13 bases between. Germline V CDR1 and CDR2: SGHRS, YFSETQ. The CDR3 is 14 residues long. The CDR3 loop is CASSPSASADTQYF. CDR3 in DNA: TGCGCCAGCAGCCCCTCTGCGTCCGCAGATACGCAGTATTTT.

This chain links TRBV2 with TRBJ1-1; 9 positions agree with TRBD1. Per the germline V gene, CDR1 is SNHLY and CDR2 is FYNNEI. CDR3 length: 15 amino acids. V was pared by 6 bases and J by 1 base, with 6 bases of the junction left unmatched. This CDR3 reads CASRSGTGRNTEAFF. The CDR3 coding sequence is TGTGCCAGCAGGTCCGGGACAGGGAGGAACACTGAAGCTTTCTTT. The variable domain in full, completed from reference TRBV2 and TRBJ1-1, reads EPEVTQTPSHQVTQMGQEVILRCVPISNHLYFYWYRQILGQKVEFLVSFYNNEISEKSEIFDDQFSVERPDGSNFTLKIRSTKLEDSAMYFCASRSGTGRNTEAFFGQGTRLTVV.

J is TRBJ2-2 and V is TRBV7-9; 9 bases agree with TRBD1. Germline loops: CDR1 SEHNR, CDR2 FQNEAQ (reference sequence). This CDR3 is built from 17 residues. V gave up 1 base and J gave up 3 bases; unmatched junction bases: 6. CDR3 nucleotides: TGTGCCAGCAGCTTAGGACCGGGACAGGGTTACACCGGGGAGCTGTTTTTT. This codes for CASSLGPGQGYTGELFF.

V gene TRBV12-3 or TRBV12-4 combines with J gene TRBJ2-2; TRBD1 is a possible D gene (6 bases). CDR3 length equals 13 residues. V gave up 6 bases and J gave up 7 bases, with 12 bases separating them. The CDR3 DNA is TGTGCCAGCAGCCACAGGGAACACGGGGAGCTGTTTTTT. This gives the protein CASSHREHGELFF.

The V gene is TRBV9, the J gene TRBJ2-3; 7 positions match TRBD2. V gave up 0 bases and J gave up 0 bases; unmatched junction bases: 4. Germline V gene data show CDR1 as SGDLS and CDR2 as YYNGEE. The length of the CDR3 is 16 residues. Here the CDR3 DNA reads TGTGCCAGCAGCGTAGGGGGAGGGTCTAGCACAGATACGCAGTATTTT. It specifies CASSVGGGSSTDTQYF.

This chain uses TRBV7-2 with TRBJ1-4; D is perhaps TRBD1 (5 bases). With 3 bases removed from V and 8 bases from J, the gap between germline ends came to 13 bases. The CDR3 has 14 residues. Germline V gene data show CDR1 as SGHTA and CDR2 as FQGNSA. DNA for the CDR3: TGTGCCAGCAGCTTGGGGGGGTACGGAGAAAAACTGTTTTTT. This sequence encodes CASSLGGYGEKLFF.

This chain joins TRBV5-4 and TRBJ1-2; 8 bases fit TRBD1. The CDR3 contains 13 residues. V trimming: 0 bases; J trimming: 6 bases; junction bases outside the gene matches: 1. The V gene's germline CDR1 is SGHNT and CDR2 YYREEE (reference sequence). The CDR3, as DNA: TGTGCCAGCAGCTTGGACAGGGGGAATGGCTACACCTTC. This encodes CASSLDRGNGYTF.

The chain uses TRBV28 and TRBJ2-7; 7 bases are shared with TRBD1. Germline loops: CDR1 MDHEN, CDR2 SYDVKM. V lost 6 bases to trimming and J lost 7 bases; unmatched junction nucleotides: 21. The CDR3 loop spans 17 amino acids. CDR3 bases: TGTGCCAGCAGCACTAGACAAAAGGGCACATCCAGGGGGGAGCAGTACGTC. It translates to CASSTRQKGTSRGEQYV.

On this clone itself: Sequence at one end of the junction differs from germline and may be a read error. In DNA form, the CDR3 reads TGTGCTAGCAGCCCAGAGGGCCTGGGGTCCAATGAGCAGTTCTTC. Its translation is CASSPEGLGSNEQFF. The chain carries TRBV7-7 and TRBJ2-1; perhaps TRBD2 as D (5 bases). CDR1 SSHAT and CDR2 FNYEAQ come from the germline V gene (reference sequence). The CDR3 totals 15 residues.

This clone was seen only once. V gene TRBV18 combines with J gene TRBJ1-2; a weak D match, TRBD1 (5 bases). Between the trimmed V and J ends, which lost 2 bases and 0 bases, there was a span of 10 bases. CDR3 length equals 15 residues. Per the germline V gene, CDR1 is KGHSH and CDR2 is LQKENI. CDR3 region: CASSPETGSNYGYTF. The DNA of the CDR3 is TGTGCCAGCTCACCAGAAACAGGTTCTAACTATGGCTACACCTTC.

This sequence joins TRBV20-1 and TRBJ1-6; 10 bases fit TRBD1. This CDR3 spans 19 amino acids. Germline V gene data show CDR1 as DFQATT and CDR2 as SNEGSKA (reference sequence). Trimming took 3 bases from V and 0 from J; bases not matched to a gene: 11. The CDR3 region is CSASPRDRGFSSYNSPLHF. For the CDR3, the DNA is TGCAGTGCTAGTCCGCGGGACAGGGGCTTCAGCTCCTATAATTCACCCCTCCACTTT.

The chain uses TRBV7-6 and TRBJ2-1, with D perhaps TRBD1 (6 bases). Trimming shortened V by 4 bases and J by 7 bases, and 23 bases separated the two germline ends. The CDR3 is made up of 17 amino acids. Germline-derived CDR1 and CDR2 are SGHVS and FNYEAQ. CDR3 amino acids: CASSSIPPGQLPNEQFF. The CDR3 DNA reads TGTGCCAGCAGCTCCATTCCTCCGGGACAACTTCCGAATGAGCAGTTCTTC.

The chain carries TRBV5-3 and TRBJ1-2, with no clear D. Being an ORF, TRBV5-3 has a function that is uncertain. Trimming removed 4 bases from V and 4 bases from J, with 14 bases in between. The CDR3 length is 14 residues. The CDR3: CARSRVRVIYGYTF. CDR3 coding DNA: TGTGCCAGAAGCCGGGTGAGGGTGATCTATGGCTACACCTTC.

V usage is TRBV7-9 and J usage is TRBJ1-5; a weak D match, TRBD1 (5 bases). CDR3 length: 14 residues. V was pared by 3 bases and J by 7 bases, with 13 bases between. Germline V lookup: CDR1 SEHNR, CDR2 FQNEAQ (reference sequence). The CDR3 coding sequence is TGTGCCAGCAGCTTGTCAGGGTCCCAACAGCCCCAGCATTTT. Protein: CASSLSGSQQPQHF.

V and J are TRBV19 and TRBJ1-1, with D possibly TRBD1 on 6 matching bases. The CDR3 loop spans 12 amino acids. The germline CDR1 and CDR2 sequences are LNHDA and SQIVND (reference sequence). Between the trimmed V and J ends, which lost 6 bases and 5 bases, there was a span of 10 bases. Here the CDR3 DNA reads TGTGCCAGTAGCCTACAGGGTACTGAAGCTTTCTTT. Translation gives CASSLQGTEAFF.